The subject of this entry is one T cell receptor (beta chain). Antigen: not known. Germline loops: CDR1 LGHNA, CDR2 YSLEER. The CDR3 consists of 13 residues. V was shortened by 2 bases and J by 4 bases, with 8 bases between the two germline ends. This entry belongs to a study of T cells in localized non-small cell lung cancer. Notes on the study in general: Density of T cells in blood, when higher, went with longer overall survival. Adjacent lung tissue had a median approximately 57 of the top 100 clones found in the tumor. Uninvolved adjacent lung showed higher T cell clonality than tumor.

Method: immunoSEQ multiplex PCR; TCRdb's copy keeps in-frame clones and lacks some. The sample has about 26,000 clones; roughly nine tenths are singletons. The sequencing here drew on peripheral blood, taken before any cancer treatment. This chain joins TRBV4-3 and TRBJ1-2; the D is unclear. The clonotype was recovered from a female donor older than 55 with stage II squamous cell lung carcinoma. The CDR3 DNA reads TGCGCCAGCAGCCAAAGACATGGCTATGGCTACACCTTC. Encoded protein: CASSQRHGYGYTF.